The 5 T cell receptor beta chains presented below share a single source sample, sequenced in a study of response to subunit inactivated influenza vaccine. TCRdb redid the calling of the RT-PCR reads with MiXCR, one entry per CDR3 protein. Here the sample spans 550,000 to 600,000 distinct CDR3 sequences, over 9.5% being singletons. The source was PBMCs from blood, collected on the day of vaccination. Every receptor here comes from a man in his fifties who received an inactivated influenza vaccine.

The genes are TRBV6-5 and TRBJ2-2; no firm D call. Trimming removed 8 bases from V and 5 bases from J, with 6 bases in between. The CDR3 consists of 11 residues. Germline V gene sequence: CDR1 MNHEY, CDR2 SVGAGI. The CDR3 is CASQYTGELFF. For the CDR3, the DNA is TGTGCCAGCCAGTATACCGGGGAGCTGTTTTTT.

The chain carries TRBV7-2 and TRBJ2-7; 8 nucleotides align to TRBD2. Trimming removed 1 base from V and 3 bases from J; junction bases left unmatched: 8. There are 16 residues in the CDR3. Germline CDR1 reads SGHTA; CDR2 reads FQGNSA. As DNA, the CDR3 is TGTGCCAGCAGCTTAGTTCGCCTAGCGGGTATCTACGAGCAGTACTTC. It encodes CASSLVRLAGIYEQYF.

The table lists this clonotype with a few counts. The chain recombines TRBV30 with TRBJ1-5; D is unclear. The germline CDR1 and CDR2 sequences are GTSNPN and SVGIG (reference sequence). There are 13 residues in the CDR3. Trimming pared 0 bases from V and 7 bases from J, leaving 10 bases between. The CDR3 region is CAWSVTGVQPQHF. CDR3 in DNA: TGTGCCTGGAGTGTAACCGGGGTGCAGCCCCAGCATTTT.

This clonotype was recorded at least ten times. The chain recombines TRBV10-3 with TRBJ2-7, with 9 bases identical to TRBD2. V dropped 0 bases and J dropped 4; count of bases not matched to a gene: 4. The CDR3 consists of 15 residues. The germline V gene has CDR1 ENHRY and CDR2 SYGVKD. CDR3 sequence: CAISESGREGYEQYF. For the CDR3, the DNA is TGTGCCATCAGTGAGTCGGGGCGGGAGGGTTACGAGCAGTACTTC.

The chain uses TRBV5-6 and TRBJ2-3; TRBD1 or TRBD2 may be the D gene (5 bases each). Trimming pared 3 bases from V and 0 bases from J, leaving 11 bases between. The germline CDR1 and CDR2 sequences are SGHDT and YYEEEE. CDR3 length equals 15 residues. CDR3 sequence reads: CASSWGFRSTDTQYF. In DNA, the CDR3 is TGTGCCAGCAGCTGGGGGTTCCGAAGCACAGATACGCAGTATTTT.